The 10 T cell receptor beta chains reported below all come from one sample, sequenced in a study of cytomegalovirus exposure and HLA in healthy donors. A multiplex PCR was run with 60 Vbeta primers and 13 Jbeta primers. TCRdb's copy holds only in-frame clones and misses some; the assay was immunoSEQ multiplex PCR. The sample has about 200,000 clones; 70% are singletons. Sample: PBMCs. The receptors here all came from a man in his forties or fifties in good health and CMV-seropositive.

The V and J genes are TRBV27 and TRBJ1-2; TRBD1 might be the D (5 bases). This CDR3 region has 13 residues. Germline V gene data show CDR1 as MNHEY and CDR2 as SMNVEV (reference sequence). The ends were cut back, 9 bases at V and 2 bases at J, with 13 bases in the middle. The CDR3: CASRGEGNYGYTF. The CDR3 nucleotides are TGTGCCAGTAGAGGGGAGGGGAACTATGGCTACACCTTC.

The chain joins TRBV5-1 to TRBJ2-3, with 7 bases lining up with TRBD1. The CDR3 contains 15 residues. Trimming took 0 bases from V and 4 from J; bases not matched to a gene: 5. Germline lookup yields CDR1 SGHRS and CDR2 YFSETQ. Here the CDR3 reads CASSLGWTGPDTQYF. CDR3 DNA: TGCGCCAGCAGCTTGGGGTGGACAGGCCCAGATACGCAGTATTTT. Complete variable domain (other parts from reference TRBV5-1 and TRBJ2-3): KAGVTQTPRYLIKTRGQQVTLSCSPISGHRSVSWYQQTPGQGLQFLFEYFSETQRNKGNFPGRFSGRQFSNSRSEMNVSTLELGDSALYLCASSLGWTGPDTQYFGPGTRLTVL.

The chain is built from TRBV19 and TRBJ1-2, with D perhaps TRBD1 (6 bases). This CDR3 has 14 amino acids. Germline CDR1 and CDR2: LNHDA and SQIVND (reference sequence). V lost 2 bases, J lost 2 bases, and 9 bases lay in between. CDR3 region: CASSIRQENYGYTF. CDR3 nucleotide sequence: TGTGCCAGTAGTATACGACAGGAAAACTATGGCTACACCTTC.

The genes are TRBV27 and TRBJ1-4; TRBD1 matches 10 bases. The CDR3 sequence is 14 residues long. Trimming removed 6 bases from V and 7 bases from J; junction bases left unmatched: 5. Germline-derived CDR1 and CDR2 are MNHEY and SMNVEV (reference sequence). CDR3 sequence: CASSPGTGVEKLFF. The CDR3, as DNA: TGTGCCAGCAGCCCCGGGACAGGGGTTGAAAAACTGTTTTTT.

This clone was seen more than once but under ten times. The CDR3 here is CSAQKGLGLYEQYF. The CDR3 DNA is TGCAGCGCACAAAAGGGACTAGGACTCTACGAGCAGTACTTC. This chain links TRBV29-1 with TRBJ2-7, with 8 bases fitting TRBD2. V dropped 7 bases and J dropped 3; count of bases not matched to a gene: 11. CDR3 length: 14 amino acids. The germline V gene encodes CDR1 SQVTM and CDR2 ANQGSEA.

The chain employs TRBV18 and TRBJ2-7; D remains ambiguous. The germline V gene encodes CDR1 KGHSH and CDR2 LQKENI. Trimming shortened V by 3 bases and J by 7 bases, and 13 bases separated the two germline ends. There are 13 residues in the CDR3. In DNA, the CDR3 is TGTGCCAGCTCACCCTCGGTCTTTGAGGAGCAGTACTTC. Encoded protein: CASSPSVFEEQYF.

The chain has TRBV6-5 and TRBJ2-1, with D unclear. From germline, CDR1 is MNHEY and CDR2 SVGAGI. This CDR3 spans 13 amino acids. Trimming pared 6 bases from V and 3 bases from J, leaving 9 bases between. The chain's CDR3 is CASSPTGYNEQFF. The CDR3, as DNA: TGTGCCAGCAGCCCGACTGGCTACAATGAGCAGTTCTTC.

Details on this clone: This sample also contains other DNA sequences that code for the same CDR3. The chain is built from TRBV7-8 and TRBJ1-2; D is ambiguous. V was shortened by 1 base and J by 3 bases, with 12 bases between the two germline ends. In germline, CDR1 is SGHVS, CDR2 FQNEAQ. The CDR3 totals 15 residues. CDR3 DNA sequence: TGTGCCAGCAGCTTAGTATTAGCCGGGGACTATGGCTACACCTTC. It translates to CASSLVLAGDYGYTF.

The chain recombines TRBV5-4 with TRBJ2-7; 9 positions agree with TRBD1. Germline CDR1 is SGHNT and CDR2 is YYREEE (reference sequence). The CDR3 loop spans 14 amino acids. V gave up 2 bases and J gave up 6 bases; unmatched junction bases: 6. CDR3 coding DNA: TGTGCCAGCAGCTTACGGGACAGGGTAGGCGAGCAGTACTTC. Encoded protein: CASSLRDRVGEQYF.

Details on this clone: The sample holds other DNA sequences that translate to the same CDR3. The chain carries TRBV5-1 and TRBJ1-5, with TRBD1 identical over 7 bases. After removal of 0 bases from V and 0 bases from J, the junction contained 0 bases not matched to a gene. The CDR3 consists of 15 residues. Germline CDR1 reads SGHRS; CDR2 reads YFSETQ. The CDR3 sequence: CASSLGDSSNQPQHF. CDR3 DNA sequence: TGCGCCAGCAGCTTGGGGGACAGTAGCAATCAGCCCCAGCATTTT.